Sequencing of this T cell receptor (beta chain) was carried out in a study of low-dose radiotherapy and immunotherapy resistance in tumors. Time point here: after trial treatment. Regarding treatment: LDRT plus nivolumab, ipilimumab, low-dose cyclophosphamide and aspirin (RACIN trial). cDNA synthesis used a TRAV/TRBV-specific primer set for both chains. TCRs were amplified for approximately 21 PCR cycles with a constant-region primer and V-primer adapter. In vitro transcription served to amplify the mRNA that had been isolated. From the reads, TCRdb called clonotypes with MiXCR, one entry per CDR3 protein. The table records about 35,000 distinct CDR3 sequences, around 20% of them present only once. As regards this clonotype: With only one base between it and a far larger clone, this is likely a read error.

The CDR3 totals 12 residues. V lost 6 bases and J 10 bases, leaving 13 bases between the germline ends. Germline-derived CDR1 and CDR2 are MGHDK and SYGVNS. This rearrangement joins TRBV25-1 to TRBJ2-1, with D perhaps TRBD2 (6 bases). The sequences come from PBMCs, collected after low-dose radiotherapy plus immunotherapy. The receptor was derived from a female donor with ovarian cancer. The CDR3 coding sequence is TGTGCCAGCAGCGGGAGTTCCTACGAGCAGTTCTTC. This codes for CASSGSSYEQFF.